The clone carrying this T cell receptor (beta chain) occurred once. Its antigen is not identified. The data derive from a study of shared clonotypes between healthy human individuals. Study findings and constraints: The donor pool, a small one, limited the genetic and exposure-history diversity represented.

Trimming took 5 bases from V and 6 from J, leaving 20 bases between them. Germline V gives CDR1 LNHNV, CDR2 YYDKDF (reference sequence). The CDR3 extends over 16 amino acids. Data came from immunoSEQ multiplex PCR; TCRdb stores just in-frame clones and leaves some out. The data hold 1.5 million to 1.9 million clones, with 98% observed a single time. The material sequenced was naive CD4+ T cells sorted from blood. Specified subset: CD45RA+ positively selected. This clonotype was obtained from a man aged 25 to 40 in good health. This sequence joins TRBV15 and TRBJ2-1; weak D call: TRBD2 (7 bases). CDR3 loop: CATSLPRGGGVNEQFF. The CDR3 DNA is TGTGCCACCAGCCTCCCCAGGGGAGGGGGTGTCAATGAGCAGTTCTTC.